This T cell receptor beta chain was obtained from a study of blood T cell repertoires in COVID-19. Overall study: The United States, Italy and Spain provided the acute and convalescent COVID-19 samples.

With V trimmed by 5 bases and J by 5 bases, 8 bases remained unmatched. The CDR3 length is 15 residues. From germline, CDR1 is SGHNT and CDR2 YENEEA. Source study methods: By means of reference gene primer amplification, nucleated cell counts were estimated. Profiled with immunoSEQ multiplex PCR; TCRdb holds only in-frame clones, not every one. The V and J calls and clone size are taken from that table; D and trimming were inferred from the DNA. The table records about 490,000 clones, 70% to 90% of them present only once. Notes on this clone: Additional DNA sequences in this sample encode the identical CDR3.

The V gene is TRBV11-3, the J gene TRBJ2-2, with TRBD1 matching over 7 bases. Source material: peripheral blood. The clonotype comes from a human donor in a cohort sampled during active COVID-19. The CDR3 sequence is CASSPRQGGTGELFF. For the CDR3, the DNA is TGTGCCAGCAGCCCCCGACAGGGCGGTACCGGGGAGCTGTTTTTT.